This T cell receptor (beta chain) stems from a study of somatic mutations in cytotoxic T cells in rheumatoid arthritis. In the case of this clone: Its specificity is not known.

The data were produced by immunoSEQ multiplex PCR, yet TCRdb's version contains in-frame clones alone and is incomplete. This sample has about 25,000 clones, with roughly 74% found just once. Study results and limitations: Among patients with rheumatoid arthritis, but not healthy controls, CD8+ clonality increased with age.

The sequence came from a young woman in good health. The sequenced sample consisted of CD8+ T cells sorted from blood.

CDR3 nucleotide sequence: TGTGCCAGGACAGGGTGGCAAAACATTCAGTACTTC. Its protein is CARTGWQNIQYF. The chain uses TRBV21-1 and TRBJ2-4; the table's D call, TRBD1, was not checked against the DNA. TRBV21-1 is a documented pseudogene. The CDR3 is made up of 12 amino acids.